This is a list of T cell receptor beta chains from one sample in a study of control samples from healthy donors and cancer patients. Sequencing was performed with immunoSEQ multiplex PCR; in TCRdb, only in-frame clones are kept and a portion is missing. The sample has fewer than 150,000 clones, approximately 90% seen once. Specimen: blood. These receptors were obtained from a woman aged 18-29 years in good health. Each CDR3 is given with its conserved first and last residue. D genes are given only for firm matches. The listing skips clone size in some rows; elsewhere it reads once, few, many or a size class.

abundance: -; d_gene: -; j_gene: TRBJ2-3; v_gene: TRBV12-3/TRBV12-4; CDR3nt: TGTGCCAGCAGCGCCCGATCTCAAGATACGCAGTATTTT; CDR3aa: CASSARSQDTQYF
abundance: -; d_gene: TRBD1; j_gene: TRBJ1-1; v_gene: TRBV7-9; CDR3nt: TGTGCCAGCATCAAGACAGGGGGCCACGCTGAAGCTTTCTTT; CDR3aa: CASIKTGGHAEAFF
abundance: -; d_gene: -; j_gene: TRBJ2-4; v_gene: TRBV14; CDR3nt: TGTGCCAGCTCGTCGGGCAAAAACATTCAGTACTTC; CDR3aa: CASSSGKNIQYF
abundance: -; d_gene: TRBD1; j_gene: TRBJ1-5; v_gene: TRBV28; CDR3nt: TGTGCCAGCAGTCACAAGACAGGGGGCGGCAATCAGCCCCAGCATTTT; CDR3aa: CASSHKTGGGNQPQHF
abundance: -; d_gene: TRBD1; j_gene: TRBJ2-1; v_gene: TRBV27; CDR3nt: TGTGCCAGCAGTTCGGACAGGGTCAATGAGCAGTTCTTC; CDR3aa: CASSSDRVNEQFF
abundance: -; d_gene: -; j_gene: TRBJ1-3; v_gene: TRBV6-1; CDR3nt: TGTGCCAGCAGTGAAGTTGGAAACACCATATATTTT; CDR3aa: CASSEVGNTIYF
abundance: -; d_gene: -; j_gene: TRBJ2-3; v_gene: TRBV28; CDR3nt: TGTGCCAGCAAGAGTAGCCCGGCGGATACGCAGTATTTT; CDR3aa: CASKSSPADTQYF
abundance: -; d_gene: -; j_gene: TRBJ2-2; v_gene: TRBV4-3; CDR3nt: TGCGCCAGCAGCCGTGGCTTCGGCCCAAGATATGGGGAGCTGTTTTTT; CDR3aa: CASSRGFGPRYGELFF
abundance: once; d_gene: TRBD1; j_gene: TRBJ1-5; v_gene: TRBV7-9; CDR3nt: TGTGCCAGCAGCCCTGGGACAGGGAATCAGCCCCAGCATTTT; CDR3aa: CASSPGTGNQPQHF
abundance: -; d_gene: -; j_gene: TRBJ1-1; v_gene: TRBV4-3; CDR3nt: TGCGCCAGCAGCCAAGATCGGGTAGGGAACACTGAAGCTTTCTTT; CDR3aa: CASSQDRVGNTEAFF
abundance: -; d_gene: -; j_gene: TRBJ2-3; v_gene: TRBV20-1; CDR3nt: TGCAGTGCCCCGATTATAGATACGCAGTATTTT; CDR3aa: CSAPIIDTQYF
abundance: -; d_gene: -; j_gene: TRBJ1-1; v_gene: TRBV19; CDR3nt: TGTGCCACCCACTCCGGAGTGGGATTCTTGAACACTGAAGCTTTCTTT; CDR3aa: CATHSGVGFLNTEAFF
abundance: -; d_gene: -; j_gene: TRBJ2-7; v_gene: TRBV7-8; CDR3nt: TGTGCCAGCAGTTACGGGACGCAGGCGGCTGATCAAACACTACATAACTACGAGCAGTACTTC; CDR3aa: CASSYGTQAADQTLHNYEQYF
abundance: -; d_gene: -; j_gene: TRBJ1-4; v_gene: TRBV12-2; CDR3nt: TGTGCAAGTCGCCCGATACGGGGACAGGGAGAGGAAAAACTGTTTTTT; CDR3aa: CASRPIRGQGEEKLFF
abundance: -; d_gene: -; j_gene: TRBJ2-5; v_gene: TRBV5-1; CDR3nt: TGCGCCAGCAGCCGGAGGGGGCAAGGGGAGACCCAGTACTTC; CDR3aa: CASSRRGQGETQYF
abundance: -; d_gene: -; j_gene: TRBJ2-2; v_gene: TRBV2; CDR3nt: TGTGCCAGCAGTGAATTCACTACCACCGGGGAGCTGTTTTTT; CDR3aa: CASSEFTTTGELFF
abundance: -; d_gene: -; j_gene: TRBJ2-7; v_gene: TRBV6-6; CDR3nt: TGTGCCAGCATGGGGAGCCCTACTTACTACGAGCAGTACTTC; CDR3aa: CASMGSPTYYEQYF
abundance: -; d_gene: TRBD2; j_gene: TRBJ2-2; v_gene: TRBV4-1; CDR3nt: TGCGCCAGCAGCCAACTAGCGGGGATTACCGGGGAGCTGTTTTTT; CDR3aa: CASSQLAGITGELFF
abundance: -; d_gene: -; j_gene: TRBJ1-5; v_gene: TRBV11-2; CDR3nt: TGTGCCAGCAGCTCCGAACAGGGCCATCAGCCCCAGCATTTT; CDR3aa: CASSSEQGHQPQHF
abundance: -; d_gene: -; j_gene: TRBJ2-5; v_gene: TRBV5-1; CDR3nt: TGCGCCAGCAGCTTAGAGGGGGAGGAGACCCAGTACTTC; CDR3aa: CASSLEGEETQYF
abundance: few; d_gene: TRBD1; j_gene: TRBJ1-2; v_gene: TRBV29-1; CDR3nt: TGCAGCGTTGATCTCCCGGGACAGTCCTATGGCTACACCTTC; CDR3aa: CSVDLPGQSYGYTF
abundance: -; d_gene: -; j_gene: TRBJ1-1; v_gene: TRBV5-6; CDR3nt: TGTGCCAGCAGCTTGGTGGGCACACCGAACACTGAAGCTTTCTTT; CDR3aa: CASSLVGTPNTEAFF
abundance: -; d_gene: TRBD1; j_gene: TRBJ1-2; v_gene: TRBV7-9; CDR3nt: TGTGCCAGCAGCTCGGGTAGGACAGGGCTGAATGACTATGGCTACACCTTC; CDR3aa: CASSSGRTGLNDYGYTF
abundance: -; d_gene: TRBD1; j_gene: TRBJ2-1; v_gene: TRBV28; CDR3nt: TGTGCCAGCACCAGACTAGGGACAGGACGGTACAATGAGCAGTTCTTC; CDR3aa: CASTRLGTGRYNEQFF
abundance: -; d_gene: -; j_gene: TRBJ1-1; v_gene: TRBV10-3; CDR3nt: TGTGCCATCAGTGGGACACCGAACACTGAAGCTTTCTTT; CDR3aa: CAISGTPNTEAFF
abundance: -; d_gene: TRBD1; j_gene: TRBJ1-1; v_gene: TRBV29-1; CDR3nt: TGCAGCGTGGCACGACAGGGCGGCACTGAAGCTTTCTTT; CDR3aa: CSVARQGGTEAFF
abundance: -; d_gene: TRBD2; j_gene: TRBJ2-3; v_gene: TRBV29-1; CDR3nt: TGCAGCGCCGTGTTAGCGGGAGGGATCACAGATACGCAGTATTTT; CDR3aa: CSAVLAGGITDTQYF
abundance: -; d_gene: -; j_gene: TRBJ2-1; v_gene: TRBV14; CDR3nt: TGTGCCAGCAGCCAACTCGGCAGCAATGAGCAGTTCTTC; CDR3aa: CASSQLGSNEQFF
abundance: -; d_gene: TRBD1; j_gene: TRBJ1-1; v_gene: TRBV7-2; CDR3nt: TGTGCCAGCAGCTTACAGGGTAGCTACGGGACAGGGACCGAAGCTTTCTTT; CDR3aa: CASSLQGSYGTGTEAFF
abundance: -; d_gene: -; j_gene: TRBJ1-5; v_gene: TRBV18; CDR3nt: TGTGCCAGCTCACCCGGGGGAGACCAGCCCCAGCATTTT; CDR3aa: CASSPGGDQPQHF
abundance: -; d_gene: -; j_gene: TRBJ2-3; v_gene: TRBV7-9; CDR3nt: TGTGCCAGCAGCTTGGCCGTATATAAGGCTAGCACAGATACGCAGTATTTT; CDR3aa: CASSLAVYKASTDTQYF
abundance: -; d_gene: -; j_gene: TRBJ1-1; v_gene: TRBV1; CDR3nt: TGCACCAGCAGCTACTACAACCGGGACAGGGCCGCTTTCTTT; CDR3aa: CTSSYYNRDRAAFF
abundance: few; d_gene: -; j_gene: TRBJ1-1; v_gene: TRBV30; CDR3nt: TGTGCCGGTTACAGGGTTCCAATGAACACTGAAGCTTTCTTT; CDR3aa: CAGYRVPMNTEAFF
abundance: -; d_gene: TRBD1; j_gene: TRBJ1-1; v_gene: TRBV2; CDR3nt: TGTGCCAGCAGTCGACAGGGAACGATGAACACTGAAGCTTTCTTT; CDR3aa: CASSRQGTMNTEAFF
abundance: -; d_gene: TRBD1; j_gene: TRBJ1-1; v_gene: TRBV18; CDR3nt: TGTGCCAGCTCACCCGACACAGGGGTTATGAACACTGAAGCTTTCTTT; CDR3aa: CASSPDTGVMNTEAFF
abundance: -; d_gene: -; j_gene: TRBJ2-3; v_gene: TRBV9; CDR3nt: TGTGCCAGCAGCGCCAGCGGATACACAGATACGCAGTATTTT; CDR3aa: CASSASGYTDTQYF
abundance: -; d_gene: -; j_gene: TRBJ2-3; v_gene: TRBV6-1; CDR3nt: TGTGCCAGCAGTGAGGGTTGGAGCACAGATACGCAGTATTTT; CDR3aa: CASSEGWSTDTQYF
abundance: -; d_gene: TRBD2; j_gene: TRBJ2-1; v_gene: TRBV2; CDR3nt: TGTGCCAGCACCCCGGGACTAGCGGTTAACCAAGCCTACAATGAGCAGTTCTTC; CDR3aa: CASTPGLAVNQAYNEQFF
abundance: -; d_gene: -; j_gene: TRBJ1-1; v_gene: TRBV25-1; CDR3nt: TGTGCCAGCAGCGCCGAGGGGGGAAACACTGAAGCTTTCTTT; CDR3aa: CASSAEGGNTEAFF
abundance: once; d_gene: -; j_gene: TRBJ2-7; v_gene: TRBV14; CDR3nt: TGTGCCAGCAGCCAAGACAACGGGGAGACCTACGAGCAGTACTTC; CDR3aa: CASSQDNGETYEQYF
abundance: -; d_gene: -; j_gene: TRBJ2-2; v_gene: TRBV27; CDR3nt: TGTGCCAGCAATTCTCATTACGGGAACACCGGGGAGCTGTTTTTT; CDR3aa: CASNSHYGNTGELFF
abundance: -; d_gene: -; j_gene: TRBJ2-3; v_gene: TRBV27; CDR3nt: TGTGCCAGCAGTTTATTCTCGGCTAGCAACGAAGCAGATACGCAGTATTTT; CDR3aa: CASSLFSASNEADTQYF
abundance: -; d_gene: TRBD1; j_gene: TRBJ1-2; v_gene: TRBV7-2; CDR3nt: TGTGCCAGCAGCTCCGGACAGGGGGAAGGCTACACCTTC; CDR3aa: CASSSGQGEGYTF
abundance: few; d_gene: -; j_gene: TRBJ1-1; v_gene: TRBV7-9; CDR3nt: TGTGCCAGCAGCTTAAAGGGCGGGAACACTGAAGCTTTCTTT; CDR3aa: CASSLKGGNTEAFF
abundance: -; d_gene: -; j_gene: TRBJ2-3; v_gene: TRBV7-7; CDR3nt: TGTGCTAGCAGCTGGACGCTCGGAGATACGCAGTATTTT; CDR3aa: CASSWTLGDTQYF
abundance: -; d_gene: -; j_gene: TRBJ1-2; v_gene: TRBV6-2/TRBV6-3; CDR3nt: TGTGCCAGCAGTACATCCAGACTAAGCGACTACACCTTC; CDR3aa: CASSTSRLSDYTF
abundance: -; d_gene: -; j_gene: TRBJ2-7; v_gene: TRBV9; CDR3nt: TGTGCCAGCAGCGTAATGAAGGTCAGCGAACAAGCCTACGAGCAGTACTTC; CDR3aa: CASSVMKVSEQAYEQYF
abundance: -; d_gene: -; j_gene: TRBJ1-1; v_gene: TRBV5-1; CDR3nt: TGCGCCAGCAGCGAAAATTGGCAGGGCAGGAACACTGAAGCTTTCTTT; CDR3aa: CASSENWQGRNTEAFF
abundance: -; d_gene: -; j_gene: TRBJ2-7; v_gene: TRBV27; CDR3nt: TGTGCCAGCAGTTTGCTACAGGGTTCAGAACAGTACTTC; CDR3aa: CASSLLQGSEQYF
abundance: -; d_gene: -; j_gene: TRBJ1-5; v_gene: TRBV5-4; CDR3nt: TGTGCCAGCAGCTTGGGTGTACATCAGCCCCAGCATTTT; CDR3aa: CASSLGVHQPQHF
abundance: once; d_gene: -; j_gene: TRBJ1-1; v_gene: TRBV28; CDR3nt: TGTGCCAGCAGTTTATTTGGTAGTGCAAACACTGAAGCTTTCTTT; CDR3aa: CASSLFGSANTEAFF
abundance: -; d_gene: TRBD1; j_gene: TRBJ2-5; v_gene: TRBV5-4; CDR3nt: TGTGCCAGCAGCCATCGAGGGACAGGGGGGCCGTACGTCCAAGAGACCCAGTACTTC; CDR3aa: CASSHRGTGGPYVQETQYF
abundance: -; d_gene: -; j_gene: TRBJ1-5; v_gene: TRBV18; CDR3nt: TGTGCCAGCTCCGAACAGGACAGCAATCAGCCCCAGCATTTT; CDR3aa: CASSEQDSNQPQHF
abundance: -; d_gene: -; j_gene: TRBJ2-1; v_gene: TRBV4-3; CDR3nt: TGCGCCAGCAGCCAAGACAGGAACACCTACAATGAGCAGTTCTTC; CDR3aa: CASSQDRNTYNEQFF
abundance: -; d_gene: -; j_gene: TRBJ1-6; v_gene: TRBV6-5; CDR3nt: TGTGCCAGCAGCCCCAGGGGTCGGGCTAATTCACCCCTCCACTTT; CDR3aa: CASSPRGRANSPLHF